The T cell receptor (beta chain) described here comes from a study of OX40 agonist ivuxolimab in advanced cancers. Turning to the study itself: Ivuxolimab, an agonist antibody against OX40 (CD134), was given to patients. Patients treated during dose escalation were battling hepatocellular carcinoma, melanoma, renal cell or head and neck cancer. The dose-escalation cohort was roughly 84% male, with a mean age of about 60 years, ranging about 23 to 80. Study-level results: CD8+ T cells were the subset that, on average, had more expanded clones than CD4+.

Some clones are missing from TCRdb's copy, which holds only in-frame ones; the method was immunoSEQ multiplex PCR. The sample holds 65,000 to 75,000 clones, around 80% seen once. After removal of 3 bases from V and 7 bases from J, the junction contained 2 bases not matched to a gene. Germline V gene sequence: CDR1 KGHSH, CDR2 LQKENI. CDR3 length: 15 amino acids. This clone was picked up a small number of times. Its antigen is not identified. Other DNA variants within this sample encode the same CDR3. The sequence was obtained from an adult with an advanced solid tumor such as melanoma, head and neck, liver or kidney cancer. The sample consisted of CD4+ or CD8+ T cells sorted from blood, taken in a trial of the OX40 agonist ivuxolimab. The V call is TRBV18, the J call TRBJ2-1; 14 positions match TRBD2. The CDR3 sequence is CASSPGLAGDNEQFF. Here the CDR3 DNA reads TGTGCCAGCTCACCGGGACTAGCGGGGGATAATGAGCAGTTCTTC.